This T cell receptor (beta chain) was obtained from a study of OX40 agonist ivuxolimab in advanced cancers. For the study at large: The treatment was a fully human IgG2 OX40 agonist, ivuxolimab. Melanoma, hepatocellular carcinoma, head and neck or renal cell cancer occurred in dose-escalation patients. Partial response was recorded in three patients: one hepatocellular carcinoma and two cutaneous melanoma cases. Study results and caveats: The mean number of expanded clones was higher in CD8+ T cells than in CD4+.

The assay was immunoSEQ multiplex PCR, and TCRdb's table has in-frame clones only and misses some. The sample yields more than 80,000 clones, 90% to 95% seen once. Of note for this clone: Its antigen is still unknown.

The CDR3 spans 15 residues. V was clipped by 4 bases and J by 4 bases; unmatched bases: 4. Germline V CDR1 and CDR2: SEHNR, FQNEAQ (reference sequence). This sample comprised CD4+ or CD8+ T cells sorted from blood, obtained in a trial of the OX40 agonist ivuxolimab. This clonotype was obtained from an adult with an advanced solid tumor such as melanoma, head and neck, liver or kidney cancer. The chain employs TRBV7-9 and TRBJ2-2; 9 bases line up with TRBD2. The DNA for the CDR3 is TGTGCCAGCAGCTCGACTAGCGGTAGCACCGGGGAGCTGTTTTTT. It yields the protein CASSSTSGSTGELFF. Looking up the rest from reference TRBV7-9 and TRBJ2-2 gives the full variable domain: DTGVSQNPRHKITKRGQNVTFRCDPISEHNRLYWYRQTLGQGPEFLTYFQNEAQLEKSRLLSDRFSAERPKGSFSTLEIQRTEQGDSAMYLCASSSTSGSTGELFFGEGSRLTVL.